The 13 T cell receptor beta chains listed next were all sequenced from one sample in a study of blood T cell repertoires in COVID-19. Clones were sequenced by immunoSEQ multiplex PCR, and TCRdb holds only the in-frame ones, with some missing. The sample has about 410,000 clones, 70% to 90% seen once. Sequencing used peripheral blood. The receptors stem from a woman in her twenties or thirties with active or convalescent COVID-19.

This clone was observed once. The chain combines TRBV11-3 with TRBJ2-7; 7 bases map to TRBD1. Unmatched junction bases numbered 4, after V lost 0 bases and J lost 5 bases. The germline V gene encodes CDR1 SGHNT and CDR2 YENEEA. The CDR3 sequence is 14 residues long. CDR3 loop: CASSLDGDRNEQYF. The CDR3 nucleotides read TGTGCCAGCAGCTTAGATGGGGACAGAAACGAGCAGTACTTC. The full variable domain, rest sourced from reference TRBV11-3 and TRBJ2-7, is EAGVVQSPRYKIIEKKQPVAFWCNPISGHNTLYWYLQNLGQGPELLIRYENEEAVDDSQLPKDRFSAERLKGVDSTLKIQPAELGDSAVYLCASSLDGDRNEQYFGPGTRLTVT.

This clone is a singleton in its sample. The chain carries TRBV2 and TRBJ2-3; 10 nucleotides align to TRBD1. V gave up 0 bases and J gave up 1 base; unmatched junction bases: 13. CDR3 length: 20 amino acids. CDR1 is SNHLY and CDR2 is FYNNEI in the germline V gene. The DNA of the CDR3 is TGTGCCAGCAGTGAAGCTTCTACCCCCCAGACAGGGGGCCGCACAGATACGCAGTATTTT. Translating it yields CASSEASTPQTGGRTDTQYF.

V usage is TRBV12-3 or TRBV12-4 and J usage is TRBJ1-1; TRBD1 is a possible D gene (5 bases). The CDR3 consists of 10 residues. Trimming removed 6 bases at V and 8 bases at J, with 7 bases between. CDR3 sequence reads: CASRGGEAFF. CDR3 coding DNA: TGTGCCAGCAGGGGGGGAGAAGCTTTCTTT.

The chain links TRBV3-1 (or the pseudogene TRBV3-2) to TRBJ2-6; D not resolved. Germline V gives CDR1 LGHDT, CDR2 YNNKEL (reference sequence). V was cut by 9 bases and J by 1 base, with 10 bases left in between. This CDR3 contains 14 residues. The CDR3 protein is CASQYGSGANVLTF. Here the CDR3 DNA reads TGTGCCAGTCAATACGGGTCTGGGGCCAACGTCCTGACTTTC.

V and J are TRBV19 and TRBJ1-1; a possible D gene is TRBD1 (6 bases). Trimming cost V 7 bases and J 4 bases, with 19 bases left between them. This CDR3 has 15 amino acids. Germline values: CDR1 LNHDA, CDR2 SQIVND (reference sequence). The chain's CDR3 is CASTDPSGDITEAFF. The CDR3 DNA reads TGTGCCAGTACCGACCCAAGTGGGGACATCACTGAAGCTTTCTTT. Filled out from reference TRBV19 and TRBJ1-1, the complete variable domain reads DGGITQSPKYLFRKEGQNVTLSCEQNLNHDAMYWYRQDPGQGLRLIYYSQIVNDFQKGDIAEGYSVSREKKESFPLTVTSAQKNPTAFYLCASTDPSGDITEAFFGQGTRLTVV.

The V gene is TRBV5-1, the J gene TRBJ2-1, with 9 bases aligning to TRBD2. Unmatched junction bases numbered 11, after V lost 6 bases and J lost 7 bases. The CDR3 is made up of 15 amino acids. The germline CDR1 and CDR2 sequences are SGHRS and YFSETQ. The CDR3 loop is CASTPQRGAGNEQFF. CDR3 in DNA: TGCGCCAGCACCCCTCAGCGGGGGGCAGGGAATGAGCAGTTCTTC. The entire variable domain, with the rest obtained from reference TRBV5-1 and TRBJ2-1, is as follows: KAGVTQTPRYLIKTRGQQVTLSCSPISGHRSVSWYQQTPGQGLQFLFEYFSETQRNKGNFPGRFSGRQFSNSRSEMNVSTLELGDSALYLCASTPQRGAGNEQFFGPGTRLTVL.

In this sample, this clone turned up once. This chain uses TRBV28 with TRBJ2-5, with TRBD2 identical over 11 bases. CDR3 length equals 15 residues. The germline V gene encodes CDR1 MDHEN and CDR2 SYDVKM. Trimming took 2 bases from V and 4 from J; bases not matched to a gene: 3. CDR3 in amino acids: CASSLTGLAGETQYF. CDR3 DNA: TGTGCCAGCAGTTTAACAGGACTAGCGGGAGAGACCCAGTACTTC.

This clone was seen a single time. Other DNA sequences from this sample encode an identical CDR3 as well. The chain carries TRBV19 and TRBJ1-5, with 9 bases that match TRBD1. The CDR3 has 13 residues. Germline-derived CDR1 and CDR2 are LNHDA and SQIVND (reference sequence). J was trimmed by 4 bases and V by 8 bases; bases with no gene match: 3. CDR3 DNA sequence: TGTGCCAGTTCCGGGACAGGGAATCAGCCCCAGCATTTT. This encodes CASSGTGNQPQHF.

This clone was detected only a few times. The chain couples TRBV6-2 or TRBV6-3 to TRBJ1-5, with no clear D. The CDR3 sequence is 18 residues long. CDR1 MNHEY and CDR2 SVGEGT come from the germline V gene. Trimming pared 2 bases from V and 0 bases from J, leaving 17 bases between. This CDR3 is CASSYLDRGGNSNQPQHF. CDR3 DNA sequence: TGTGCCAGCAGTTACCTTGACCGGGGAGGGAATAGCAATCAGCCCCAGCATTTT.

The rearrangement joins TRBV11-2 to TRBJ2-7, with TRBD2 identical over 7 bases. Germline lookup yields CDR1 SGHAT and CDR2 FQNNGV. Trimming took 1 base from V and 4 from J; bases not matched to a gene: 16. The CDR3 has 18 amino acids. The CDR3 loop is CASSLGQLRRENSYEQYF. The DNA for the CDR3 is TGTGCCAGCAGCTTAGGACAATTGCGGCGGGAGAATAGTTACGAGCAGTACTTC.

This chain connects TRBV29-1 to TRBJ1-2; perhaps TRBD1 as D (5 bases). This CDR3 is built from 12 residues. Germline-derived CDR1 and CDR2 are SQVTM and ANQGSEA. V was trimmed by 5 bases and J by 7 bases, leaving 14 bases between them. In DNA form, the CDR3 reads TGCAGCGTTTCCAGGGATCAGGGTGGCTACACCTTC. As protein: CSVSRDQGGYTF.

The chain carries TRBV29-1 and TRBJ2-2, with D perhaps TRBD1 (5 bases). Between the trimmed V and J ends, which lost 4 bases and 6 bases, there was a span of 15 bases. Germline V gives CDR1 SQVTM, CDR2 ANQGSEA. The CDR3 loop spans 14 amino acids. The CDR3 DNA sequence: TGCAGCGTTGGAAACATTAAGGGGCCCGGGGAGCTGTTTTTT. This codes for CSVGNIKGPGELFF.

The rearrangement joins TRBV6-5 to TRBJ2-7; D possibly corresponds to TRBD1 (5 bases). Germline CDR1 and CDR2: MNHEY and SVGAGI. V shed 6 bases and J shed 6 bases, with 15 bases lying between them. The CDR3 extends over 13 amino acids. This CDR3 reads CASRKEQAPEQYF. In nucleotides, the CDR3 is TGTGCCAGCAGAAAAGAACAGGCCCCCGAGCAGTACTTC.